These 28 T cell receptor beta chains were sequenced from one sample in a study of blood T cell repertoires in COVID-19. Some clones are missing from TCRdb's copy, which holds only in-frame ones; the method was immunoSEQ multiplex PCR. The sample includes over 250,000 clones, 75% to 90% of them seen just once. The sequenced sample consisted of peripheral blood. The receptor source for this set is a woman in her sixties or seventies with acute or convalescent COVID-19.

The rearrangement links TRBV3-1 (or the pseudogene TRBV3-2) to TRBJ2-5; 10 nucleotides match TRBD2. Germline trimming cut 3 bases from V and 3 bases from J; bases unmatched to any gene: 1. Per germline, CDR1 LGHDT and CDR2 YNNKEL (reference sequence). The CDR3 totals 14 residues. CDR3 loop: CASSHTSGEETQYF. The CDR3 DNA sequence: TGTGCCAGCAGCCACACTAGCGGGGAAGAGACCCAGTACTTC.

The J gene is TRBJ1-1, the V gene TRBV19; no reliable D call. V dropped 6 bases and J dropped 2 bases, with 16 bases sitting between them. In germline, CDR1 is LNHDA, CDR2 SQIVND (reference sequence). This CDR3 has 15 residues. The CDR3 is CASSSYITDNTEAFF. The CDR3 region has the DNA TGTGCCAGTAGCTCCTATATTACAGATAACACTGAAGCTTTCTTT.

The V call is TRBV6-6, the J call TRBJ1-5, with D tentatively TRBD1 (5 bases). Per germline, CDR1 MNHNY and CDR2 SVGAGI (reference sequence). CDR3 length equals 14 residues. Trimming removed 6 bases at V and 7 bases at J, with 16 bases between. In nucleotides, the CDR3 is TGTGCCAGCAGGCCCGACCTGACAGCACAGCCCCAGCATTTT. Protein sequence: CASRPDLTAQPQHF.

The rearrangement joins TRBV2 to TRBJ2-5, with D maybe TRBD2 (7 bases). The germline gives CDR1 SNHLY, CDR2 FYNNEI. The CDR3 runs 14 residues. V was shortened by 3 bases and J by 13 bases, with 21 bases between the two germline ends. In nucleotides, the CDR3 is TGTGCCAGCAGTGAGGGGGGGCAGAATAGAGGTCGGTACTTC. Its protein is CASSEGGQNRGRYF.

The chain recombines TRBV3-1 (or the pseudogene TRBV3-2) with TRBJ1-2; D might be TRBD1 (5 bases). CDR3 length: 16 amino acids. V gave up 0 bases and J gave up 4 bases, with 15 bases separating them. CDR1 and CDR2 from the germline V gene are LGHDT and YNNKEL (reference sequence). Written as DNA, the CDR3 is TGTGCCAGCAGCCAAGATCAGGAGGAGGGACTCTATGGCTACACCTTC. Its protein product is CASSQDQEEGLYGYTF.

The chain has TRBV21-1 and TRBJ2-1; TRBD2, as called in the table, went unchecked against the DNA. TRBV21-1 is classified as a pseudogene. CDR3 length: 17 amino acids. Here the CDR3 DNA reads TGTGCCAGCAGCGAATTATTTCGGGGGGCTGAAGACAATGAGCAGTTCTTC. Amino acid sequence: CASSELFRGAEDNEQFF.

V usage is TRBV6-5 and J usage is TRBJ2-5; the D gene is possibly TRBD1 (6 bases). The CDR3 is made up of 14 amino acids. Germline CDR1 reads MNHEY; CDR2 reads SVGAGI. V was cut by 4 bases and J by 7 bases, with 16 bases left in between. CDR3 residues: CASSSGTRSGTQYF. CDR3 bases: TGTGCCAGCAGTTCAGGGACACGGTCGGGGACCCAGTACTTC.

The V gene is TRBV19, the J gene TRBJ2-3, with TRBD2 matching over 7 bases. The CDR3 contains 15 residues. Germline trimming cut 4 bases from V and 3 bases from J; bases unmatched to any gene: 7. The germline V gene has CDR1 LNHDA and CDR2 SQIVND (reference sequence). The CDR3 bases are TGTGCCAGTAGTAGATTCGGGGGAGGGACAGATACGCAGTATTTT. Translation gives CASSRFGGGTDTQYF.

This chain connects TRBV3-1 (or the pseudogene TRBV3-2) to TRBJ1-1, with D hard to call. This CDR3 is built from 13 residues. With 2 bases removed from V and 1 base from J, the gap between germline ends came to 5 bases. Germline V gene lookup returns CDR1 LGHDT and CDR2 YNNKEL (reference sequence). The CDR3 region is CASSQTENTEAFF. The CDR3 region has the DNA TGTGCCAGCAGCCAAACAGAGAACACTGAAGCTTTCTTT.

The chain employs TRBV30 and TRBJ1-3; D not certain. Trimming stripped 0 bases from V and 0 bases from J, with 9 bases between. The CDR3 sequence is 15 residues long. Germline CDR1 reads GTSNPN; CDR2 reads SVGIG (reference sequence). CDR3 protein: CAWSVPGSSGNTIYF. The DNA of the CDR3 is TGTGCCTGGAGTGTACCTGGCAGCTCTGGAAACACCATATATTTT.

The V and J genes are TRBV6-5 and TRBJ2-5, with unresolved D. This CDR3 has 11 residues. The V gene's germline CDR1 is MNHEY and CDR2 SVGAGI. V lost 9 bases and J 2 bases, leaving 7 bases between the germline ends. The CDR3: CASSRQETQYF. CDR3 sequence (DNA): TGTGCCAGTAGCCGTCAAGAGACCCAGTACTTC.

The chain couples TRBV5-4 to TRBJ2-5; D is possibly TRBD1 (6 bases). The CDR3 loop spans 15 amino acids. CDR1 and CDR2 from the germline V gene are SGHNT and YYREEE (reference sequence). V lost 4 bases, J lost 0 bases, and 13 bases lay in between. The DNA of the CDR3 is TGTGCCAGCAGCAACCAAGGACAGTACCAAGAGACCCAGTACTTC. Its protein product is CASSNQGQYQETQYF.

The chain joins TRBV6-5 to TRBJ2-2; perhaps TRBD1 as D (5 bases). Trimming stripped 2 bases from V and 12 bases from J, with 13 bases between. The CDR3 extends over 13 amino acids. Germline V gene sequence: CDR1 MNHEY, CDR2 SVGAGI. DNA for the CDR3: TGTGCCAGCAGTTACGATGGGGCGAGGCAGCTGTTTTTT. It translates to CASSYDGARQLFF.

This clone was counted a few times. This chain connects TRBV19 to TRBJ2-5, with 9 bases identical to TRBD1. Germline V CDR1 and CDR2: LNHDA, SQIVND (reference sequence). The CDR3 extends over 16 amino acids. Germline trimming cut 6 bases from V and 4 bases from J; bases unmatched to any gene: 12. The CDR3 sequence is CASRGSTGTGRETQYF. CDR3 nucleotide sequence: TGTGCCAGTAGGGGATCTACCGGGACAGGGCGAGAGACCCAGTACTTC.

The chain carries TRBV27 and TRBJ1-3, with TRBD1 as a possible D gene (5 bases). V lost 4 bases and J lost 2, with 12 bases in between. The CDR3 totals 15 residues. The germline CDR1 and CDR2 sequences are MNHEY and SMNVEV (reference sequence). The CDR3 is CASSSPGVAGNTIYF. Here the CDR3 DNA reads TGTGCCAGCAGTTCCCCGGGGGTGGCTGGAAACACCATATATTTT.

V usage is TRBV6-1 and J usage is TRBJ2-1; 7 bases are shared with TRBD1. The CDR3 is 13 amino acids. Germline loops: CDR1 MNHNS, CDR2 SASEGT. The V and J ends lost 5 bases and 5 bases, in that order; junction bases with no gene match: 3. CDR3 residues: CASSPQGDNEQFF. The CDR3 nucleotides read TGTGCCAGCAGTCCCCAGGGGGACAATGAGCAGTTCTTC.

This sequence joins TRBV6-5 and TRBJ2-1; the D gene is possibly TRBD2 (6 bases). Germline V gives CDR1 MNHEY, CDR2 SVGAGI. This CDR3 has 12 residues. V was trimmed by 7 bases and J by 7 bases, leaving 11 bases between them. The CDR3 region has the DNA TGTGCCAGCATACGGGGGTTAAATGAGCAGTTCTTC. This codes for CASIRGLNEQFF.

The genes are TRBV4-2 and TRBJ1-5, with TRBD1 as a possible D gene (6 bases). This CDR3 has 14 residues. The ends were cut back, 4 bases at V and 3 bases at J, with 10 bases in the middle. CDR1 is LGHNA and CDR2 is YNFKEQ in the germline V gene. The CDR3 is CASSRGQNNQPQHF. Here the CDR3 DNA reads TGTGCCAGCAGCCGAGGACAGAACAATCAGCCCCAGCATTTT.

The chain couples TRBV28 to TRBJ1-2, with 8 bases aligning to TRBD1. There are 15 residues in the CDR3. V was clipped by 4 bases and J by 2 bases; unmatched bases: 6. CDR1 and CDR2 from the germline V gene are MDHEN and SYDVKM. The CDR3 nucleotides read TGTGCCAGCAGTTCTCAGGGGGCGGGAAACTATGGCTACACCTTC. It encodes CASSSQGAGNYGYTF.

The chain combines TRBV19 with TRBJ1-6, with 7 bases lining up with TRBD1. This CDR3 is built from 14 residues. With V trimmed by 4 bases and J by 6 bases, 3 bases remained unmatched. Germline CDR1 is LNHDA and CDR2 is SQIVND (reference sequence). CDR3 coding DNA: TGTGCCAGTAGTACAGGGACAGCTAATTCACCCCTCCACTTT. Translated, it gives CASSTGTANSPLHF.

The chain couples TRBV6-1 to TRBJ1-5, with unresolved D. The CDR3 covers 14 residues. The germline V gene encodes CDR1 MNHNS and CDR2 SASEGT. V dropped 2 bases and J dropped 1 base, with 6 bases sitting between them. The chain's CDR3 is CASSEWQSNQPQHF. As DNA, the CDR3 is TGTGCCAGCAGTGAATGGCAGAGCAATCAGCCCCAGCATTTT.

The gene calls are TRBV6-5 and TRBJ1-4; the D gene is possibly TRBD1 (6 bases). Germline assignment: CDR1 MNHEY and CDR2 SVGAGI. This CDR3 spans 14 amino acids. Between the trimmed V and J ends, which lost 6 bases and 6 bases, there was a span of 14 bases. CDR3: CASSPGGRYEKLFF. The CDR3 nucleotides read TGTGCCAGCAGCCCCGGGGGGCGGTATGAAAAACTGTTTTTT.

This rearrangement joins TRBV12-3 or TRBV12-4 to TRBJ1-3, with D uncertain. The CDR3 spans 12 residues. V was cut by 6 bases and J by 4 bases, with 7 bases left in between. The CDR3 DNA reads as TGTGCCAGCAGGGCGGTAGGAAACACCATATATTTT. Translation: CASRAVGNTIYF.

The chain is built from TRBV21-1 and TRBJ1-1. TRBV21-1 is marked as a pseudogene. This CDR3 spans 15 amino acids. CDR3 region: CASSKAQGGVTEAFF. For the CDR3, the DNA is TGTGCCAGCAGCAAAGCGCAGGGAGGGGTCACTGAAGCTTTCTTT.

The V call is TRBV20-1, the J call TRBJ2-3; 10 bases line up with TRBD2. V lost 3 bases and J lost 4; bases outside the gene matches: 10. CDR3 length: 16 residues. Germline loops: CDR1 DFQATT, CDR2 SNEGSKA (reference sequence). The CDR3 DNA follows: TGCAGTGCTAGTTTACCCACTAGCGGGGAGTCAGATACGCAGTATTTT. It translates to CSASLPTSGESDTQYF.

This clone was detected only once. V usage is TRBV19 and J usage is TRBJ2-7, with 12 bases identical to TRBD1. Losses at the gene ends were 3 bases for V and 5 bases for J; bases not matched to a gene: 2. Germline V gene data show CDR1 as LNHDA and CDR2 as SQIVND (reference sequence). This CDR3 is built from 14 residues. The CDR3 sequence is CASSMGQGAHEQYF. The CDR3 DNA reads TGTGCCAGTAGTATGGGACAGGGGGCACACGAGCAGTACTTC.

The chain carries TRBV7-8 and TRBJ1-5; a possible D gene is TRBD1 (5 bases). V was pared by 8 bases and J by 9 bases, with 23 bases between. This CDR3 contains 15 residues. Germline V CDR1 and CDR2: SGHVS, FQNEAQ. DNA for the CDR3: TGTGCCAGCTCGAGGGCAGGGCGGGGGATGGGGCCCCAGCATTTT. As protein: CASSRAGRGMGPQHF.

The chain links TRBV6-7 to TRBJ2-3; 9 positions match TRBD1. Being an ORF, TRBV6-7 has a function that is uncertain. This CDR3 is built from 14 residues. V lost 4 bases, J lost 7 bases, and 6 bases stayed unmatched. The CDR3 reads CASSLTGGAYTQYF. The CDR3 DNA reads TGTGCCAGCAGTTTAACAGGGGGCGCTTATACGCAGTATTTT.